Listed here are 24 T cell receptor delta chains from one sample, sequenced in a study of gamma-delta T cells after stem cell transplantation (dated by TCRdb to 2016 to 2017). Libraries were built with RT-PCR. The instrument given in TCRdb is Illumina MiSeq. TCRdb recomputed clones from the public reads with CATT; identical DNA rows were then combined. The table for this sample lists 1,500 to 2,000 delta-chain clones; around 4% of them were counted only once. The ten most abundant clones make up 22% of the sample. The material sequenced was gamma-delta T cells. These receptors were obtained from a human donor. It is not recorded whose cells these are; they may come from a transplant donor.

This clone is large in the sample. The same CDR3 is also encoded by other DNA sequences in this sample. The chain couples TRDV2 to TRDJ1, with TRDD3 matching over 7 bases. This CDR3 comprises 18 residues. Trimming at V came to 0 bases and at J to 0 bases, leaving 12 bases not matched to a gene. CDR1 and CDR2 (germline): GEAIGNYY, EKD. As DNA, the CDR3 is TGTGCCTGTGACACCGTGCCCCTGGGGGGCTCGTACACCGATAAACTCATCTTT. Amino acid sequence: CACDTVPLGGSYTDKLIF.

This clone was observed a few times. The junction differs from germline at one of its ends, possibly a read error. V and J are TRDV2 and TRDJ1; TRDD3 agrees at 12 bases. The CDR3 length is 16 residues. Germline V lookup: CDR1 GEAIGNYY, CDR2 EKD. The CDR3 nucleotides read TGTGCCTGTGATCGGCTGGGGGATACGGACTCCGATAAACCCATCTTT. This translates into CACDRLGDTDSDKPIF.

Only a few counts were recorded for this clone. The chain uses TRDV2 and TRDJ1; D is perhaps TRDD3 (6 bases). Germline-derived CDR1 and CDR2 are GEAIGNYY and EKD. V lost 0 bases to trimming and J lost 8 bases, with 18 bases between them. The CDR3 covers 15 residues. CDR3 coding DNA: TGTGCCTGTGACACCCTAGGGACAAAAGGGGGAAAACTCATCTTT. Encoded protein: CACDTLGTKGGKLIF.

This clone appeared a few times. It differs at one base from a far larger clone, so likely a read error. The same CDR3 is also encoded by other DNA sequences in this sample. The chain links TRDV2 to TRDJ1; TRDD3 agrees at 10 bases. V was clipped by 1 base and J by 5 bases; unmatched bases: 18. The length of the CDR3 is 19 residues. CDR1 GEAIGNYY and CDR2 EKD come from the germline V gene. In nucleotides, the CDR3 is TGTGCCTGTGACACGGTTGTACTGGGGGATCCAAGGAGCACAGATAAACTCATCTTT. It yields the protein CACDTVVLGDPRSTDKLIF.

V is TRDV2 and J is TRDJ1; 13 nucleotides match TRDD3. Germline V gene lookup returns CDR1 GEAIGNYY and CDR2 EKD. After removal of 0 bases from V and 5 bases from J, the junction contained 35 bases not matched to a gene. CDR3 length: 26 residues. The CDR3 nucleotides read TGTGCCTGTGACACCGTAACTTCCTACCATTTACTGGGGGATACGCGGTTCACTCCTCCAAAGGATAAACTCATCTTT. Residues: CACDTVTSYHLLGDTRFTPPKDKLIF.

The table lists this clone with a few counts. Relative to the germline gene, one junction end is altered; a read error may explain this. The DNA of the CDR3 is TGTGCCTGTGACACCCTGGACCGATTGTACACCGACAAACTCATCTTT. Protein: CACDTLDRLYTDKLIF. The chain is built from TRDV2 and TRDJ1; no clear D. The CDR3 consists of 16 residues. Germline CDR1 GEAIGNYY, CDR2 EKD.

This clone showed up just a few times. The chain has TRDV2 and TRDJ3; a possible D gene is TRDD3 (6 bases). Trimming shortened V by 0 bases and J by 0 bases, and 17 bases separated the two germline ends. The CDR3 length is 20 residues. Per germline, CDR1 GEAIGNYY and CDR2 EKD. The CDR3 reads CACDTAGGGRSSWDTRQMFF. The DNA of the CDR3 is TGTGCCTGTGACACCGCCGGTGGGGGCCGAAGCTCCTGGGACACCCGACAGATGTTTTTC.

This clone has a handful of counts. This probably arose from a read error, given a far larger clone one base away. The V and J genes are TRDV2 and TRDJ1, with 7 bases that match TRDD3. Germline CDR1 GEAIGNYY, CDR2 EKD. The CDR3 contains 17 residues. V lost 2 bases, J lost 3 bases, and 14 bases stayed unmatched. CDR3 sequence (DNA): TGTGCCTGTGACAATGTAGGGGGGGATGCGAAGGCCGATAAACTCATCTTT. Amino acid sequence: CACDNVGGDAKADKLIF.

This clone is classed as medium-sized (0.01 to 0.1%). The J gene is TRDJ1, the V gene TRDV2; 9 nucleotides line up with TRDD3. The CDR3 is made up of 19 amino acids. J lost 10 bases, V lost 4 bases, and 27 bases had no gene match. In germline, CDR1 is GEAIGNYY, CDR2 EKD. The CDR3: CACDRLTVPDDLGIRGLIF. For the CDR3, the DNA is TGTGCCTGTGATCGGTTAACCGTCCCGGACGATTTGGGGATACGCGGACTCATCTTT.

In its sample, this clone is large. This same CDR3 is encoded by further DNA sequences in the sample. The chain uses TRDV2 and TRDJ1, with 12 positions matching TRDD3. V was clipped by 2 bases and J by 3 bases; unmatched bases: 9. The CDR3 has 17 residues. Per the germline V gene, CDR1 is GEAIGNYY and CDR2 is EKD. The CDR3 sequence is CACDMVLGDTGSDKLIF. In nucleotides, the CDR3 is TGTGCCTGTGACATGGTACTGGGGGATACAGGTTCCGATAAACTCATCTTT.

The V gene lacks a call, and TRDJ3 is the J gene; the D call in the table, TRDD3, was not verified against the DNA. The CDR3 totals 18 residues. CDR3 amino acids: CACDTGDIFNWDTRQMFF. DNA for the CDR3: TGTGCCTGTGACACAGGGGATATTTTCAACTGGGACACCCGACAGATGTTTTTC.

In its sample, this clone is large. This chain joins TRDV2 and TRDJ1; D perhaps matches TRDD3 (6 bases). This CDR3 spans 15 amino acids. Germline-derived CDR1 and CDR2 are GEAIGNYY and EKD. Deletions cut 0 bases from V and 0 bases from J, with 10 bases between. The CDR3 nucleotides read TGTGCCTGTGACACCGTGGGGGTGTACACCGATAAACTCATCTTT. This sequence encodes CACDTVGVYTDKLIF.

The V segment is TRDV2, and no J call was made; the table gives TRDD3 as D, unverified against the DNA. This CDR3 is 19 amino acids long. Germline CDR1 reads GEAIGNYY; CDR2 reads EKD. This chain's CDR3 is CACDTSEFLPWRPGDTFIF. The DNA of the CDR3 is TGTGCCTGTGACACAAGCGAATTCCTACCTTGGAGGCCGGGGGATACTTTCATCTTT.

Worth noting for this clone: A read error may be the cause here, since a much bigger clone is one base away. The same CDR3 arises from other DNA sequences in this sample as well. This rearrangement joins TRDV1 to TRDJ2; D perhaps matches TRDD2 (5 bases). This CDR3 is 19 amino acids long. Germline assignment: CDR1 TSWWSYY and CDR2 QGS. Trimming left V 0 bases short and J 5 bases short, with 22 bases between. The chain's CDR3 is CALGELELPTKVLTAQLFF. In DNA, the CDR3 is TGTGCTCTTGGGGAACTAGAGCTCCCTACAAAGGTCCTAACAGCACAACTCTTCTTT.

On this clone: For this DNA, TCRdb reports the protein of a much larger clone, which diverges at residue 10, most likely from a read error; the protein presented here is translated directly from the DNA. Within the sample, other DNA sequences also encode this same CDR3. The V gene is TRDV2, the J gene TRDJ1; D ambiguous. V was cut by 1 base and J by 1 base, with 15 bases left in between. The germline V gene has CDR1 GEAIGNYY and CDR2 EKD. This CDR3 is built from 16 residues. The CDR3 sequence: CACDTVESGSTDKLIF. The CDR3 DNA follows: TGTGCCTGTGACACGGTTGAATCTGGCAGCACCGATAAACTCATCTTT.

This clone is categorized as hyperexpanded (1% or more). In the same sample, other DNA sequences code for this CDR3. The V and J genes are TRDV2 and TRDJ1; the match to TRDD3 covers 10 bases. Per the germline V gene, CDR1 is GEAIGNYY and CDR2 is EKD. V lost 2 bases, J lost 3 bases, and 11 bases stayed unmatched. The CDR3 has 17 residues. The CDR3 DNA is TGTGCCTGTGACAATGTAGGGGGGGATACGAAGGCCGATAAACTCATCTTT. Translation gives CACDNVGGDTKADKLIF.

A note on this clone: This likely reflects a read error, since a far larger clone is one base away. This specimen includes other DNA sequences encoding the same CDR3. This chain uses TRDV2 with TRDJ1, with TRDD3 matching over 9 bases. No J gene was available from TCRdb, and it was assigned here by a germline match of the DNA. Germline values: CDR1 GEAIGNYY, CDR2 EKD. This CDR3 is built from 23 residues. The CDR3 DNA reads as TGTGCCTGCGACACAGCATTTCCTACCGGACTACCACTGGGGGAAAGGGGGGCCGATAAACTCATCTTT. It codes for CACDTAFPTGLPLGERGADKLIF.

The chain joins TRDV2 to TRDJ1, with TRDD3 identical over 7 bases. The J gene was not available in TCRdb and was assigned here by matching the DNA to germline segments. The CDR3 loop spans 19 amino acids. V dropped 0 bases and J dropped 0; count of bases not matched to a gene: 15. Per the germline V gene, CDR1 is GEAIGNYY and CDR2 is EKD. CDR3 in DNA: TGTGCCTGTGACACCGTCTCTCCTGGGGGCTCCACAAACACCGATAAACTCATCTTT. It is translated as CACDTVSPGGSTNTDKLIF.

V gene TRDV2 combines with J gene TRDJ1; TRDD3 agrees at 9 bases. The CDR3 is 14 residues long. CDR1 GEAIGNYY and CDR2 EKD come from the germline V gene. With V trimmed by 3 bases and J by 4 bases, 5 bases remained unmatched. The CDR3 spells CACDRLGDFDKLIF. The DNA of the CDR3 is TGTGCCTGTGACCGTCTGGGGGATTTCGATAAACTCATCTTT.

This clone was observed a handful of times. V gene TRDV2 combines with J gene TRDJ1; D unclear. V lost 1 base to trimming and J lost 0 bases, with 20 bases between them. Germline V CDR1 and CDR2: GEAIGNYY, EKD. This CDR3 has 18 amino acids. CDR3 sequence: CACDTAEKRGPDTDKLIF. The DNA of the CDR3 is TGTGCCTGTGACACGGCGGAGAAGAGAGGGCCTGACACCGATAAACTCATCTTT.

About this clone itself: This could be a read error, since a much larger clone is one nucleotide away. No V gene was called, and the J gene is TRDJ3; the table names TRDD3, a call not compared with the DNA. The CDR3 is 21 amino acids. The CDR3: CACDVVLGDTRTPCDTRQMFF. In nucleotides, the CDR3 is TGTGCCTGTGACGTGGTACTGGGGGATACGCGGACACCCTGTGACACCCGACAGATGTTTTTC.

J is TRDJ1 and V is TRDV2; TRDD3 agrees at 13 bases. Germline assignment: CDR1 GEAIGNYY and CDR2 EKD. The CDR3 is made up of 18 amino acids. V dropped 1 base and J dropped 4; count of bases not matched to a gene: 11. The DNA of the CDR3 is TGTGCCTGTGACACGGTTGTACTGGGGGATACGCGCATCGATAAACTCATCTTT. This translates into CACDTVVLGDTRIDKLIF.

By its share, this clone is large. The V gene is TRDV2, the J gene TRDJ1, with 7 nucleotides matching TRDD3. Germline assignment: CDR1 GEAIGNYY and CDR2 EKD. This CDR3 region has 17 residues. V gave up 0 bases and J gave up 0 bases; unmatched junction bases: 9. DNA of the CDR3: TGTGCCTGTGACACCCTCAGGAAGGGGGATTACACCGATAAACTCATCTTT. The encoded protein is CACDTLRKGDYTDKLIF.

The genes are TRDV2 and TRDJ1; 7 bases are a match to TRDD3. V lost 3 bases to trimming and J lost 2 bases; unmatched junction nucleotides: 8. CDR1 is GEAIGNYY and CDR2 is EKD in the germline V gene. The CDR3 sequence is 15 residues long. The CDR3 protein is CACDALGYGTDKLIF. CDR3 bases: TGTGCCTGTGACGCACTGGGGTATGGGACCGATAAACTCATCTTT.